The present T cell receptor beta chain was sequenced within a study of control samples from healthy donors and cancer patients. Sequenced by immunoSEQ multiplex PCR; TCRdb stores in-frame clones only, minus some. The data hold more than 35,000 clones, with more than 70% observed a single time. Germline V gives CDR1 MNHEY, CDR2 SVGAGI. Between the trimmed V and J ends, which lost 6 bases and 7 bases, there was a span of 7 bases. The CDR3 is 11 residues long. This receptor was identified in a woman aged 60 to 75 with lung cancer. Sequencing used PBMCs. The chain uses TRBV6-5 and TRBJ1-3, with no clear D. In DNA, the CDR3 is TGTGCCAGCAGAATGATGAACACCATATATTTT. Its protein product is CASRMMNTIYF.